This T cell receptor (beta chain) was documented in a study of T cell changes during pregnancy in multiple sclerosis. V gave up 5 bases and J gave up 5 bases, with 6 bases separating them. Per the germline V gene, CDR1 is MNHEY and CDR2 is SMNVEV (reference sequence). This CDR3 comprises 11 residues. This clone was observed a handful of times. Sequencing was performed with immunoSEQ multiplex PCR; in TCRdb, only in-frame clones are kept and a portion is missing. Here the sample spans tens of thousands of clones, around nine tenths being singletons. This chain uses TRBV27 with TRBJ1-1; the D is unclear. Sequencing was performed on CD8+ T cells from peripheral blood mononuclear cells, taken before pregnancy. The receptor's source is a female donor with multiple sclerosis, enrolled in a pregnancy study. This CDR3 is CASSPGTEAFF. CDR3 bases: TGTGCCAGCAGTCCCGGTACTGAAGCTTTCTTT.